Following are 31 T cell receptor beta chains from one sample sequenced in a study of T cell repertoires in ileal Crohn's disease. The table came from immunoSEQ multiplex PCR; TCRdb's copy has only in-frame clones and leaves some out. The sample shows about 5,000 clones, around 96% of them seen only once. Sequencing used ileal tissue. The receptors derive from an adult with Crohn's disease.

V is TRBV6-5 and J is TRBJ1-2, with TRBD1 identical over 10 bases. This CDR3 has 14 residues. CDR1 and CDR2 from the germline V gene are MNHEY and SVGAGI. The V and J ends lost 6 bases and 8 bases, in that order; junction bases with no gene match: 9. Here the CDR3 DNA reads TGTGCCAGCAGCAGACAGGGGGCCAGGTGGGGCTACACCTTC. Its translation: CASSRQGARWGYTF.

This clone came up a few times. The chain joins TRBV2 to TRBJ1-2; no firm D call. V was cut by 4 bases and J by 4 bases, with 7 bases left in between. This CDR3 spans 12 amino acids. Germline assignment: CDR1 SNHLY and CDR2 FYNNEI. The CDR3 reads CASSVEIYGYTF. CDR3 DNA: TGTGCCAGCAGTGTGGAGATCTATGGCTACACCTTC. Complete variable domain (other parts from reference TRBV2 and TRBJ1-2): EPEVTQTPSHQVTQMGQEVILRCVPISNHLYFYWYRQILGQKVEFLVSFYNNEISEKSEIFDDQFSVERPDGSNFTLKIRSTKLEDSAMYFCASSVEIYGYTFGSGTRLTVV.

This clone was picked up one time. This chain links TRBV4-2 with TRBJ1-4; D is uncertain. Germline values: CDR1 LGHNA, CDR2 YNFKEQ. The V end lost 4 bases, the J end lost 8 bases, and 14 bases lay between the germline ends. The CDR3 runs to 14 residues. The chain's CDR3 is CASSPEPRGEKLFF. The CDR3 nucleotides read TGTGCCAGCAGCCCGGAGCCGAGAGGGGAAAAACTGTTTTTT.

The chain recombines TRBV6-1 with TRBJ2-2, with 8 bases that match TRBD1. From germline, CDR1 is MNHNS and CDR2 SASEGT. The CDR3 loop spans 13 amino acids. The J segment lost 7 bases and the V segment lost 10 bases, leaving 8 bases of the junction unmatched. The CDR3 DNA is TGTGCCACCGGCCGACAGGGGATCGGGGAGCTGTTTTTT. This gives the protein CATGRQGIGELFF.

V usage is TRBV14 and J usage is TRBJ2-7, with D possibly matching TRBD1 (5 bases). Germline CDR1 is SGHDN and CDR2 is FVKESK. V gave up 3 bases and J gave up 5 bases, with 11 bases separating them. This CDR3 comprises 13 residues. CDR3 sequence: CASSQGQENEQYV. In DNA form, the CDR3 reads TGTGCCAGCAGCCAGGGGCAGGAGAACGAGCAGTACGTC.

The chain has TRBV5-1 and TRBJ1-1; 7 bases match TRBD1. Per the germline V gene, CDR1 is SGHRS and CDR2 is YFSETQ. V shed 4 bases and J 0 bases; nucleotides not matched to a gene: 6. The CDR3 is made up of 15 amino acids. The CDR3 nucleotides read TGCGCCAGCAGCCGGGACAGCCGAATGAACACTGAAGCTTTCTTT. It specifies CASSRDSRMNTEAFF. Drawing the rest from reference TRBV5-1 and TRBJ1-1, the complete variable domain is KAGVTQTPRYLIKTRGQQVTLSCSPISGHRSVSWYQQTPGQGLQFLFEYFSETQRNKGNFPGRFSGRQFSNSRSEMNVSTLELGDSALYLCASSRDSRMNTEAFFGQGTRLTVV.

This chain connects TRBV6-5 to TRBJ2-3; 7 bases match TRBD2. The CDR3 runs to 11 residues. With 8 bases clipped from V and 9 bases from J, the junction kept 5 bases outside the gene matches. CDR1 and CDR2 (germline): MNHEY, SVGAGI. In nucleotides, the CDR3 is TGTGCCAGCGAGCGGGGAGGAACGCAGTATTTT. Its protein product is CASERGGTQYF.

The gene calls are TRBV30 and TRBJ1-6; D call uncertain. The CDR3 spans 14 residues. CDR1 and CDR2 (germline): GTSNPN, SVGIG (reference sequence). V shed 3 bases and J shed 7 bases, with 13 bases lying between them. This chain's CDR3 is CAWRGTSGNSPLHF. In DNA form, the CDR3 reads TGTGCCTGGAGAGGCACTAGCGGGAATTCACCCCTCCACTTT.

The chain joins TRBV5-1 to TRBJ2-2; TRBD1 matches at 8 bases. The CDR3 loop spans 15 amino acids. V shed 5 bases, J shed 6 bases, and the junction held 9 bases outside the gene matches. Germline lookup yields CDR1 SGHRS and CDR2 YFSETQ. The DNA for the CDR3 is TGCGCCAGCAGGATCCAGGGGGCGCCGGCCGGGGAGCTGTTTTTT. Protein: CASRIQGAPAGELFF.

The chain combines TRBV6-1 with TRBJ1-2, with D possibly being TRBD1 (6 bases). Trimming shortened V by 4 bases and J by 3 bases, and 12 bases separated the two germline ends. This CDR3 comprises 14 residues. The germline CDR1 and CDR2 sequences are MNHNS and SASEGT. The CDR3 is CASSAGVNDYGYTF. CDR3 DNA: TGTGCCAGCAGTGCAGGGGTTAACGACTATGGCTACACCTTC.

This chain links TRBV28 with TRBJ1-2; D uncertain. The germline V gene has CDR1 MDHEN and CDR2 SYDVKM. Trimming took 7 bases from V and 0 from J, leaving 12 bases between them. The CDR3 is 14 residues long. CDR3 loop: CASIGGNPNYGYTF. CDR3 nucleotides: TGTGCCAGCATAGGAGGGAATCCTAACTATGGCTACACCTTC.

V usage is TRBV7-2 and J usage is TRBJ1-3, with TRBD1 matching over 9 bases. The ends lost 11 bases at V and 2 bases at J; junction bases unmatched: 4. Germline CDR1 SGHTA, CDR2 FQGNSA. This CDR3 region has 13 residues. This CDR3 is CAVGQGAGNTIYF. CDR3 nucleotide sequence: TGTGCCGTGGGACAGGGAGCTGGAAACACCATATATTTT.

The chain combines TRBV6-1 with TRBJ1-1; D is undetermined. This CDR3 contains 14 residues. Trimming removed 6 bases from V and 7 bases from J, with 18 bases in between. Germline V gene data show CDR1 as MNHNS and CDR2 as SASEGT. CDR3 sequence reads: CASSDGRSRGEAFF. As DNA, the CDR3 is TGTGCCAGCAGCGATGGGCGGTCTCGGGGTGAAGCTTTCTTT.

The chain uses TRBV7-9 and TRBJ2-7; the D gene is possibly TRBD1 (6 bases). Germline assignment: CDR1 SEHNR and CDR2 FQNEAQ (reference sequence). The V gene lost 1 base and the J gene lost 9 bases, with 16 bases spanning the gap. There are 14 residues in the CDR3. The CDR3 loop is CASSLESQGRTQYF. Here the CDR3 DNA reads TGTGCCAGCAGCTTAGAATCGCAGGGGCGGACGCAGTACTTC.

This rearrangement joins TRBV9 to TRBJ1-1; a possible D gene is TRBD1 (5 bases). The V and J ends lost 3 bases and 0 bases respectively, with 12 bases between them. Germline V gene sequence: CDR1 SGDLS, CDR2 YYNGEE. The CDR3 covers 15 residues. The CDR3 sequence: CASSALIQVNTEAFF. The CDR3 nucleotides are TGTGCCAGCAGCGCCTTGATACAGGTGAACACTGAAGCTTTCTTT.

V usage is TRBV5-1 and J usage is TRBJ2-7, with TRBD2 matching 8 bases. Germline assignment: CDR1 SGHRS and CDR2 YFSETQ. J gave up 5 bases and V 2 bases, and 12 bases lay outside the gene matches. The CDR3 runs to 16 residues. The DNA of the CDR3 is TGCGCCAGCAGCTTCGCTGCCTTCAGCGGGGGTAACGAGCAGTACTTC. It specifies CASSFAAFSGGNEQYF. The entire variable domain, with the rest obtained from reference TRBV5-1 and TRBJ2-7, is as follows: KAGVTQTPRYLIKTRGQQVTLSCSPISGHRSVSWYQQTPGQGLQFLFEYFSETQRNKGNFPGRFSGRQFSNSRSEMNVSTLELGDSALYLCASSFAAFSGGNEQYFGPGTRLTVT.

The V gene is TRBV11-2, the J gene TRBJ2-7; D might be TRBD1 (6 bases). V lost 0 bases and J 3 bases, leaving 15 bases between the germline ends. This CDR3 comprises 16 residues. Looked up from germline, CDR1 is SGHAT and CDR2 is FQNNGV. The CDR3 sequence: CASSLDNRAPLYEQYV. The DNA of the CDR3 is TGTGCCAGCAGCTTAGACAACAGGGCCCCTCTCTACGAGCAGTACGTC.

This chain uses TRBV7-2 with TRBJ2-3; no clear D. The CDR3 has 12 residues. Germline loops: CDR1 SGHTA, CDR2 FQGNSA. V was clipped by 6 bases and J by 7 bases, with 11 bases between them. CDR3 nucleotides: TGTGCCAGCAGTTTCTCCGGGTATACGCAGTATTTT. Translation gives CASSFSGYTQYF.

This clone was detected only once. This rearrangement joins TRBV7-9 to TRBJ2-7, with D perhaps TRBD1 (7 bases). CDR3 length equals 16 residues. The germline V gene has CDR1 SEHNR and CDR2 FQNEAQ (reference sequence). V lost 1 base and J lost 6, with 19 bases in between. The CDR3: CASSLDGGTALVEQYF. CDR3 coding DNA: TGTGCCAGCAGCTTAGATGGAGGGACAGCATTGGTCGAGCAGTACTTC.

V and J are TRBV27 and TRBJ1-6; tentative D call: TRBD1 (6 bases). CDR3 size: 13 residues. V gave up 6 bases and J gave up 8 bases, with 11 bases separating them. Germline assignment: CDR1 MNHEY and CDR2 SMNVEV (reference sequence). CDR3 amino acids: CASRSGVHSPLHF. In nucleotides, the CDR3 is TGTGCCAGCAGATCAGGGGTTCATTCACCCCTCCACTTT.

J is TRBJ1-3 and V is TRBV28; no definite D call. Germline assignment: CDR1 MDHEN and CDR2 SYDVKM. The germline V and J ends were trimmed by 10 bases and 5 bases, with 12 bases remaining between them. The CDR3 sequence is 12 residues long. CDR3 in amino acids: CATWAIRNTIYF. The CDR3 DNA follows: TGTGCCACGTGGGCCATACGAAACACCATATATTTT. Variable domain in full (rest from reference TRBV28 and TRBJ1-3): DVKVTQSSRYLVKRTGEKVFLECVQDMDHENMFWYRQDPGLGLRLIYFSYDVKMKEKGDIPEGYSVSREKKERFSLILESASTNQTSMYLCATWAIRNTIYFGEGSWLTVV.

The rearrangement links TRBV5-1 to TRBJ2-7; TRBD1 is a possible D gene (6 bases). Germline CDR1 is SGHRS and CDR2 is YFSETQ. V lost 1 base to trimming and J lost 3 bases, with 11 bases between them. CDR3 length: 14 amino acids. The CDR3 sequence: CASSLKQGSYEQYF. The CDR3 DNA follows: TGCGCCAGCAGCTTGAAACAGGGAAGCTACGAGCAGTACTTC.

The V gene is TRBV7-2, the J gene TRBJ2-5; TRBD1 might be the D (6 bases). V lost 6 bases and J lost 1, with 12 bases in between. Germline CDR1 reads SGHTA; CDR2 reads FQGNSA. The CDR3 loop spans 14 amino acids. The CDR3 sequence: CASSYGTFQETQYF. The CDR3 region has the DNA TGTGCCAGCAGTTACGGGACATTCCAAGAGACCCAGTACTTC.

V gene TRBV18 combines with J gene TRBJ1-3, with TRBD1 matching 8 bases. The CDR3 totals 16 residues. Germline CDR1 is KGHSH and CDR2 is LQKENI. The trim removed 0 bases at V and 4 bases at J, leaving 5 bases unmatched. This CDR3 is CASSPPVGQGGNTIYF. CDR3 bases: TGTGCCAGCTCACCACCGGTCGGACAGGGAGGAAACACCATATATTTT.

CDR3 nucleotides: TGTGCCAGCAGCTCCTTGGGACAAAACTACGAGCAGTACTTC. This codes for CASSSLGQNYEQYF. This sequence joins TRBV7-9 and TRBJ2-7; D perhaps matches TRBD1 (6 bases). CDR3 length: 14 amino acids. CDR1 and CDR2 (germline): SEHNR, FQNEAQ (reference sequence). Trimming removed 4 bases at V and 3 bases at J, with 13 bases between.

The CDR3 region is CASSVQGASEAFF. As DNA, the CDR3 is TGTGCCAGCAGTGTCCAGGGGGCTTCTGAAGCTTTCTTT. The V gene is TRBV2, the J gene TRBJ1-1, with 8 bases that match TRBD1. Germline-derived CDR1 and CDR2 are SNHLY and FYNNEI. J was trimmed by 6 bases and V by 4 bases; bases with no gene match: 4. The CDR3 length is 13 residues.

This chain links TRBV27 with TRBJ2-3; a weak D match, TRBD1 (6 bases). This CDR3 has 16 amino acids. V lost 6 bases and J 3 bases, leaving 19 bases between the germline ends. CDR1 and CDR2 (germline): MNHEY, SMNVEV (reference sequence). The CDR3 region has the DNA TGTGCCAGCAGCCGGGACATCCAGAGGGGGACAGATACGCAGTATTTT. It translates to CASSRDIQRGTDTQYF.

The chain carries TRBV7-9 and TRBJ2-7, with D possibly TRBD2 on 6 matching bases. CDR1 is SEHNR, CDR2 FQNEAQ, per germline (reference sequence). Trimming pared 6 bases from V and 1 base from J, leaving 13 bases between. This CDR3 comprises 14 residues. The CDR3 protein is CASSIRDSSYEQYF. In DNA, the CDR3 is TGTGCCAGCAGTATCCGGGACTCTTCCTACGAGCAGTACTTC. Complete variable domain (other parts from reference TRBV7-9 and TRBJ2-7): DTGVSQNPRHKITKRGQNVTFRCDPISEHNRLYWYRQTLGQGPEFLTYFQNEAQLEKSRLLSDRFSAERPKGSFSTLEIQRTEQGDSAMYLCASSIRDSSYEQYFGPGTRLTVT.

This clone was observed once. This chain connects TRBV28 to TRBJ1-3, with D unclear. The germline V and J ends were trimmed by 8 bases and 0 bases, with 11 bases remaining between them. From germline, CDR1 is MDHEN and CDR2 SYDVKM. CDR3 size: 14 residues. The CDR3 loop reads CASGRRSSGNTIYF. CDR3 coding DNA: TGTGCCAGCGGTCGGCGGTCCTCTGGAAACACCATATATTTT.

The chain has TRBV28 and TRBJ2-1; D gene ambiguous. The length of the CDR3 is 13 residues. V was trimmed by 6 bases and J by 3 bases, leaving 9 bases between them. The germline V gene has CDR1 MDHEN and CDR2 SYDVKM. CDR3 coding DNA: TGTGCCAGCAGGCGTAACAGCTACAATGAGCAGTTCTTC. Encoded protein: CASRRNSYNEQFF.

The CDR3 reads CASSSDNEQFF. The CDR3 DNA sequence: TGTGCCAGCAGTTCGGACAATGAGCAGTTCTTC. This chain connects TRBV28 to TRBJ2-1; D ambiguous. The CDR3 sequence is 11 residues long. Germline loops: CDR1 MDHEN, CDR2 SYDVKM. Trimming removed 4 bases from V and 5 bases from J, with 3 bases in between.